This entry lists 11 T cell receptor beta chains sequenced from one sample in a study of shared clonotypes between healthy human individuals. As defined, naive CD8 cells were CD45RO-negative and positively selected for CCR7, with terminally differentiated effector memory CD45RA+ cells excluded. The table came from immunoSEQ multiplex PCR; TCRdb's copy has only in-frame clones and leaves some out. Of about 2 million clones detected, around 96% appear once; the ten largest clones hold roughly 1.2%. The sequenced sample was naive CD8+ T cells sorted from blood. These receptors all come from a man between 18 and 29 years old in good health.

The CDR3 DNA reads as TGTGCCAGCAACTACAGGGGGGGTGACGAGCAGTACTTC. Translation: CASNYRGGDEQYF. The V call is TRBV28, the J call TRBJ2-7, with D tentatively TRBD1 (8 bases). The CDR3 runs 13 residues. V lost 7 bases to trimming and J lost 5 bases, with 15 bases between them. The germline CDR1 and CDR2 sequences are MDHEN and SYDVKM.

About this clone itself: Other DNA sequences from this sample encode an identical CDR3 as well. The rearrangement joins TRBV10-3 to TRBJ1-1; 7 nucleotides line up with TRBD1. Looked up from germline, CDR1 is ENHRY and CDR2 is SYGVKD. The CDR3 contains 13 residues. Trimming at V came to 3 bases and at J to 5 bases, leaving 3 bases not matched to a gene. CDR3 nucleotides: TGTGCCATCAGTGAAGGCAGGGGGACTGAAGCTTTCTTT. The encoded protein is CAISEGRGTEAFF.

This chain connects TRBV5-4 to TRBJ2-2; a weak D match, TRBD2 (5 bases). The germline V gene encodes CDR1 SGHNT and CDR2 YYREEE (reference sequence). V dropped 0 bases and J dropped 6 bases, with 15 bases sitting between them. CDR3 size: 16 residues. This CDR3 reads CASSLGLSVGPGELFF. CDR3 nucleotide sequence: TGTGCCAGCAGCTTGGGGCTTAGCGTAGGGCCCGGGGAGCTGTTTTTT.

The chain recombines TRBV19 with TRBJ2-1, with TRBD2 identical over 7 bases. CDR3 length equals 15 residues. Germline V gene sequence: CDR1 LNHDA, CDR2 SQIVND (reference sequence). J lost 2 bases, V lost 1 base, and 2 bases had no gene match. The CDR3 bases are TGTGCCAGTAGTATAGCCGCGGGGGCCTACAATGAGCAGTTCTTC. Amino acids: CASSIAAGAYNEQFF.

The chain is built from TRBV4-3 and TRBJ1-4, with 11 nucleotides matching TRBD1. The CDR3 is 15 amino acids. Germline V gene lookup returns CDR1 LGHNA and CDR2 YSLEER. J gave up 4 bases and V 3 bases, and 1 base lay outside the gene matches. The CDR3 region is CASSHGTGGNEKLFF. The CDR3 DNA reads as TGCGCCAGCAGCCATGGGACAGGGGGTAATGAAAAACTGTTTTTT.

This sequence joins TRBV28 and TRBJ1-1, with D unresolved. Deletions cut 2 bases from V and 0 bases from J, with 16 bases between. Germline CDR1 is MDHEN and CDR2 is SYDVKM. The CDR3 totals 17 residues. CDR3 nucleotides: TGTGCCAGCAGTTTAATTCTCACGGGTGAAATGAACACTGAAGCTTTCTTT. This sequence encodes CASSLILTGEMNTEAFF.

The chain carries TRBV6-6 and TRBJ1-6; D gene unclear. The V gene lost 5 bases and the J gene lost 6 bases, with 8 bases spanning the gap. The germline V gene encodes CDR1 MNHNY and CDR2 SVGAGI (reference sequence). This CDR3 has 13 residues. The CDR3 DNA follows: TGTGCCAGCAGTCCAGTAGGTAATTCACCCCTCCACTTT. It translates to CASSPVGNSPLHF.

The CDR3 bases are TGTGCCTGGACCCAGGGGGCGCCCGGGGAGCTGTTTTTT. It codes for CAWTQGAPGELFF. This chain connects TRBV30 to TRBJ2-2; 8 bases are a match to TRBD1. The J segment lost 6 bases and the V segment lost 4 bases, leaving 4 bases of the junction unmatched. This CDR3 has 13 amino acids. Looked up from germline, CDR1 is GTSNPN and CDR2 is SVGIG (reference sequence). Complete variable domain (other parts from reference TRBV30 and TRBJ2-2): SQTIHQWPATLVQPVGSPLSLECTVEGTSNPNLYWYRQAAGRGLQLLFYSVGIGQISSEVPQNLSASRPQDRQFILSSKKLLLSDSGFYLCAWTQGAPGELFFGEGSRLTVL.

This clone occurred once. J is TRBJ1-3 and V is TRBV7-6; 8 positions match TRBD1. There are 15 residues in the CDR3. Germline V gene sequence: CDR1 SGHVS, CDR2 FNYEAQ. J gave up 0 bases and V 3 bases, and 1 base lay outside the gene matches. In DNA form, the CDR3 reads TGTGCCAGCAGCTTGGGGACAGGCTCTGGAAACACCATATATTTT. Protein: CASSLGTGSGNTIYF.

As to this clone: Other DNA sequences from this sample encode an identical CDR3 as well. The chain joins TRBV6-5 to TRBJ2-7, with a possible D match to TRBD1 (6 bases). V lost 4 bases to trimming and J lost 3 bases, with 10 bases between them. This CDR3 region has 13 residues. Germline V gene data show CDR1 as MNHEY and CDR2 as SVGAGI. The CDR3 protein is CASSLGGSYEQYF. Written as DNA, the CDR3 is TGTGCCAGCAGTTTAGGGGGTAGCTACGAGCAGTACTTC.

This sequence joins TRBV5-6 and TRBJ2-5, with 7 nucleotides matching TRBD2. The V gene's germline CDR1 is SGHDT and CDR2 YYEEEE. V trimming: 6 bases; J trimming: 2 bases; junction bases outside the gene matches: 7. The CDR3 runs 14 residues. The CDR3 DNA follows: TGTGCCAGCAAAGGGGACTATACACAAGAGACCCAGTACTTC. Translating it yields CASKGDYTQETQYF.